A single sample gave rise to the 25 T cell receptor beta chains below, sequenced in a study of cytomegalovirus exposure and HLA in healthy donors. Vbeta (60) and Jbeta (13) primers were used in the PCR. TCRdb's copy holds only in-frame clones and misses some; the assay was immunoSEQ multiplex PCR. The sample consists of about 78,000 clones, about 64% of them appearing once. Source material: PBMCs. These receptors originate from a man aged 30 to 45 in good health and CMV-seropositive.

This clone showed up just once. The CDR3 DNA sequence: TGCGCCAGCAGCAACCGACAGGGCCCGAACACTGAAGCTTTCTTT. Its translation is CASSNRQGPNTEAFF. The V gene is TRBV5-1, the J gene TRBJ1-1, with 7 positions matching TRBD1. The CDR3 extends over 15 amino acids. Germline values: CDR1 SGHRS, CDR2 YFSETQ. With V trimmed by 4 bases and J by 1 base, 7 bases remained unmatched.

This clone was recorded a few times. As DNA, the CDR3 is TGCGCCAGCAGCCAAGATGGGGGGGTAGAGGAGCTGTTTTTT. Translated: CASSQDGGVEELFF. The chain combines TRBV4-3 with TRBJ2-2, with 7 bases lining up with TRBD2. Germline lookup yields CDR1 LGHNA and CDR2 YSLEER. This CDR3 comprises 14 residues. Losses at the gene ends were 0 bases for V and 10 bases for J; bases not matched to a gene: 5.

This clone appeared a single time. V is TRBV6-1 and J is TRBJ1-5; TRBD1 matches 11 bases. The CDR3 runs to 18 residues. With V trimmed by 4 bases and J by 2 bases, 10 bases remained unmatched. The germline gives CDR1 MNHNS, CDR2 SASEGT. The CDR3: CASSGGTGGVIGNQPQHF. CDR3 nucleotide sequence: TGTGCCAGCAGTGGAGGGACAGGGGGGGTTATTGGCAATCAGCCCCAGCATTTT.

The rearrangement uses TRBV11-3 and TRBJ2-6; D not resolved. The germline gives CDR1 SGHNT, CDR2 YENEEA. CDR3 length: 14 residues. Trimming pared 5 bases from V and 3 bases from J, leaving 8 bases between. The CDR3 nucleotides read TGTGCCAGCAGCCACCGAGGTGGGGCCAACGTCCTGACTTTC. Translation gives CASSHRGGANVLTF.

In nucleotides, the CDR3 is TGTGCCAGCAGCTCCTACGAAGATACGCAGTATTTT. This encodes CASSSYEDTQYF. The chain carries TRBV11-2 and TRBJ2-3; D uncertain. CDR3 length equals 12 residues. Trimming pared 4 bases from V and 5 bases from J, leaving 7 bases between. Germline CDR1 and CDR2: SGHAT and FQNNGV.

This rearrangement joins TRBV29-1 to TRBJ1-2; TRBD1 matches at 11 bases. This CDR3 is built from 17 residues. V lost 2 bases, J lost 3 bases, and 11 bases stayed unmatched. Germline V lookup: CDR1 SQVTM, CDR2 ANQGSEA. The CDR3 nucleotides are TGCAGCGTTGAACACCGGGACAGGGGGGGCCGAGACTATGGCTACACCTTC. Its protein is CSVEHRDRGGRDYGYTF.

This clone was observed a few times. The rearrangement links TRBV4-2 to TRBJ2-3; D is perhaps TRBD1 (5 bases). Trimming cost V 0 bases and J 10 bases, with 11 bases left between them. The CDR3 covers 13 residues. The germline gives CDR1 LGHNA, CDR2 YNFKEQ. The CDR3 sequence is CASSQDLQAPQYF. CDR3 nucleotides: TGTGCCAGCAGCCAAGATCTACAGGCTCCGCAGTATTTT.

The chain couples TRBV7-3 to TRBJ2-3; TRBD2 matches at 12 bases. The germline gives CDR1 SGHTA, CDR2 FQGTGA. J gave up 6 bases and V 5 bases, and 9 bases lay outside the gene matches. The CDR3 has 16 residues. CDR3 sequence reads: CASSPQGTSGGDTQYF. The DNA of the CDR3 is TGTGCCAGCAGCCCCCAAGGCACTAGCGGGGGGGATACGCAGTATTTT.

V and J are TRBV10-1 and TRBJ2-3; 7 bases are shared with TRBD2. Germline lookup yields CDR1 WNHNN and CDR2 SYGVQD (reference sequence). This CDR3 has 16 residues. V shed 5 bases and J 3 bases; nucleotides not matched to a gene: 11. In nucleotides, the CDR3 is TGCGCCAGCAGTTATAATCCGGGACTACCAACAGATACGCAGTATTTT. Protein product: CASSYNPGLPTDTQYF.

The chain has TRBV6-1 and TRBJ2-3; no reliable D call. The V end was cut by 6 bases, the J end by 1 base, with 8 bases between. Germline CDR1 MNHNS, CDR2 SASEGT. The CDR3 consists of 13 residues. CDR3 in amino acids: CASRSLGTDTQYF. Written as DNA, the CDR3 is TGTGCCAGCAGGTCGTTAGGCACAGATACGCAGTATTTT.

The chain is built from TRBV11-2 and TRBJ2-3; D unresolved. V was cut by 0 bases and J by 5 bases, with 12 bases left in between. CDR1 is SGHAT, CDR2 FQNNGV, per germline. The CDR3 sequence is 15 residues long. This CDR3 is CASSLDLARRDTQYF. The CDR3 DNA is TGTGCCAGCAGCTTAGATCTTGCGAGGAGAGATACGCAGTATTTT.

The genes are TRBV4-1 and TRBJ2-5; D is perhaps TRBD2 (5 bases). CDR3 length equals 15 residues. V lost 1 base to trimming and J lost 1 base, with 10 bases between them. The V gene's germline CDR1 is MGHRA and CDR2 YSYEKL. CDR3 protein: CASSQGAVLQETQYF. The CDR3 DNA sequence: TGCGCCAGCAGCCAAGGAGCGGTACTCCAAGAGACCCAGTACTTC.

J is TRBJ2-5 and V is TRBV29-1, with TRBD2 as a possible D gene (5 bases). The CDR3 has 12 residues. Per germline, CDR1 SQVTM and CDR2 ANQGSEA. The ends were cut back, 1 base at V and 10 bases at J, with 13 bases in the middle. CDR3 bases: TGCAGCGTTGAAGGTGAGGACGGGGACCAGTACTTC. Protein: CSVEGEDGDQYF. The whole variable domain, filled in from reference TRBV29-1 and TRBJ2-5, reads SAVISQKPSRDICQRGTSLTIQCQVDSQVTMMFWYRQQPGQSLTLIATANQGSEATYESGFVIDKFPISRPNLTFSTLTVSNMSPEDSSIYLCSVEGEDGDQYFGPGTRLLVL.

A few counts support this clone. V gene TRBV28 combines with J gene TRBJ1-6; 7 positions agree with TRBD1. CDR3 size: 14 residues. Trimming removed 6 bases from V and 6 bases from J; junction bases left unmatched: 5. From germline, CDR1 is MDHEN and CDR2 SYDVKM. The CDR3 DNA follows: TGTGCCAGCAGCTCCAGGGGGTCTAATTCACCCCTCCACTTT. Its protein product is CASSSRGSNSPLHF. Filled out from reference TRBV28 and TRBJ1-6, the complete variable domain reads DVKVTQSSRYLVKRTGEKVFLECVQDMDHENMFWYRQDPGLGLRLIYFSYDVKMKEKGDIPEGYSVSREKKERFSLILESASTNQTSMYLCASSSRGSNSPLHFGNGTRLTVT.

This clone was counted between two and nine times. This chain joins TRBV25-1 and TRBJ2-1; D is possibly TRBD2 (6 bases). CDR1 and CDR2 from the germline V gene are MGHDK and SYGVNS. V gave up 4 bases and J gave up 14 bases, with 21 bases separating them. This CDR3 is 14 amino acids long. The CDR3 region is CASSGLGGGPPKFF. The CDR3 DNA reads TGTGCCAGCAGTGGCCTCGGGGGAGGACCTCCGAAGTTCTTC.

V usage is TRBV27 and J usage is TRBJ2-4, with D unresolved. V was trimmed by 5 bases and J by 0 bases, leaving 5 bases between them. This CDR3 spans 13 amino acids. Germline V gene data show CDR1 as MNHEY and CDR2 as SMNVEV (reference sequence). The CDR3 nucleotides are TGTGCCAGCAGTGGAGTAGCCAAAAACATTCAGTACTTC. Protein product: CASSGVAKNIQYF.

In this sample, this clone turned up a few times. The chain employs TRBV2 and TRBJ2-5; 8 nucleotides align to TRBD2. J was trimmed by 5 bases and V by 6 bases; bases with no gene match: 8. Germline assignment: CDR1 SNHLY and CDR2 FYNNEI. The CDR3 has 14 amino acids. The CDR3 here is CASRSGGAGETQYF. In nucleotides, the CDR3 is TGTGCCAGCAGGTCGGGGGGGGCCGGGGAGACCCAGTACTTC.

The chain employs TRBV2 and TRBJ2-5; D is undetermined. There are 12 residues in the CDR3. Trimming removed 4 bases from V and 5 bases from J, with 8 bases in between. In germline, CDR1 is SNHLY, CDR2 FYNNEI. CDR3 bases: TGTGCCAGCAGTGCGCAGTTGGAGACCCAGTACTTC. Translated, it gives CASSAQLETQYF.

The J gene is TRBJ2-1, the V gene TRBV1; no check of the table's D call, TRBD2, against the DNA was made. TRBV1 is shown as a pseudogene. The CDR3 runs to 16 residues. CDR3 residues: CTSSQHTGTLSLAQFF. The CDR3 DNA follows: TGCACCAGCAGCCAACACACCGGGACCCTTTCACTAGCGCAGTTCTTC.

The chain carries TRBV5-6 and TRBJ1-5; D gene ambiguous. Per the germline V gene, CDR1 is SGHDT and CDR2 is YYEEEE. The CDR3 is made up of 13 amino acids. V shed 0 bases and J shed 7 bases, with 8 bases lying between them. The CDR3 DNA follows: TGTGCCAGCAGCTTGGTGGGCGGGCAGCCCCAGCATTTT. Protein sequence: CASSLVGGQPQHF.

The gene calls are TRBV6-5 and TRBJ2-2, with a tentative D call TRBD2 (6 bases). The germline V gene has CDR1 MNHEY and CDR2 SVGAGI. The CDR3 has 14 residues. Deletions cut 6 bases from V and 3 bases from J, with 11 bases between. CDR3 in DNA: TGTGCCAGCAGAATGGGGGGAGACACCGGGGAGCTGTTTTTT. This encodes CASRMGGDTGELFF.

The CDR3 loop reads CASSPTTLGQEETQYF. The CDR3 nucleotides are TGTGCCAGCAGCCCCACGACCCTCGGACAGGAGGAGACCCAGTACTTC. The V call is TRBV4-2, the J call TRBJ2-5; TRBD1 matches 7 bases. Losses at the gene ends were 4 bases for V and 5 bases for J; bases not matched to a gene: 13. Germline-derived CDR1 and CDR2 are LGHNA and YNFKEQ. This CDR3 has 16 residues.

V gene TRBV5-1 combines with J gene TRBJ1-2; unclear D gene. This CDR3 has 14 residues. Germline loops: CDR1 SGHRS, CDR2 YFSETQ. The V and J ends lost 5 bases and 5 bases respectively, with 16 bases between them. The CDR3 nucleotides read TGCGCCAGCAGTCTGACCGCGACGGGGTATGGCTACACCTTC. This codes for CASSLTATGYGYTF.

CDR3 amino acids: CASSLRQINEQFF. The DNA for the CDR3 is TGTGCCAGCAGTTTAAGACAGATCAATGAGCAGTTCTTC. This chain links TRBV27 with TRBJ2-1, with D possibly TRBD1 on 5 matching bases. The V end lost 2 bases, the J end lost 6 bases, and 8 bases lay between the germline ends. The CDR3 covers 13 residues. Germline lookup yields CDR1 MNHEY and CDR2 SMNVEV (reference sequence).

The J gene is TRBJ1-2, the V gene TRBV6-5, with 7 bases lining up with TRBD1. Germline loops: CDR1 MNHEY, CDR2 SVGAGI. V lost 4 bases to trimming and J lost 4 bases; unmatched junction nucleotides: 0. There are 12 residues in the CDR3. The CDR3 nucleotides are TGTGCCAGCAGTTGGGACAGCTATGGCTACACCTTC. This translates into CASSWDSYGYTF.